This entry lists 17 T cell receptor beta chains sequenced from one sample in a study of shared clonotypes between healthy human individuals. Clones were read by immunoSEQ multiplex PCR, and TCRdb kept only the in-frame ones, dropping some. The sample contains roughly 400,000 clones, 95% to 97% of which appear only once. The specimen was memory CD8+ T cells sorted from blood. Subset reported: CD45RO+ cells pooled with CCR7-negative TemRA cells. These receptors all stem from a young man in good health.

This clone was seen only once. This sequence joins TRBV10-3 and TRBJ1-1, with 10 positions matching TRBD1. CDR1 and CDR2 (germline): ENHRY, SYGVKD. There are 14 residues in the CDR3. Germline trimming cut 5 bases from V and 7 bases from J; bases unmatched to any gene: 7. CDR3 protein: CAISSTGGAGEAFF. The CDR3 DNA is TGTGCCATCAGTTCGACAGGGGGCGCGGGTGAAGCTTTCTTT.

This clone came up a few times. V gene TRBV7-2 combines with J gene TRBJ1-3; the D is unclear. V was shortened by 1 base and J by 0 bases, with 1 base between the two germline ends. Germline assignment: CDR1 SGHTA and CDR2 FQGNSA. The CDR3 is 13 amino acids. The CDR3 DNA is TGTGCCAGCAGCTTAGTCTCTGGAAACACCATATATTTT. This sequence encodes CASSLVSGNTIYF.

This clone has a single count. The chain employs TRBV6-5 and TRBJ1-3, with D possibly TRBD1 on 5 matching bases. The ends were cut back, 5 bases at V and 5 bases at J, with 16 bases in the middle. The CDR3 has 15 amino acids. Germline assignment: CDR1 MNHEY and CDR2 SVGAGI. CDR3 in amino acids: CASSQGTGLRNTIYF. The CDR3 coding sequence is TGTGCCAGCAGTCAAGGGACTGGACTCCGAAACACCATATATTTT.

This chain uses TRBV11-3 with TRBJ2-2; 13 bases match TRBD2. Trimming at V came to 3 bases and at J to 5 bases, leaving 9 bases not matched to a gene. Per germline, CDR1 SGHNT and CDR2 YENEEA. CDR3 length: 18 amino acids. The CDR3 DNA follows: TGTGCCAGCAGCTTCCACGGACTAGCGGGAGAGGGAACCGGGGAGCTGTTTTTT. It specifies CASSFHGLAGEGTGELFF.

The chain recombines TRBV7-9 with TRBJ1-2, with D possibly matching TRBD1 (6 bases). V lost 1 base to trimming and J lost 6 bases, with 9 bases between them. The CDR3 spans 13 residues. The germline V gene has CDR1 SEHNR and CDR2 FQNEAQ (reference sequence). Here the CDR3 DNA reads TGTGCCAGCAGCTTAGTCGGGGGCAATGGCTACACCTTC. Amino acids: CASSLVGGNGYTF.

V usage is TRBV6-1 and J usage is TRBJ2-2, with D possibly being TRBD2 (5 bases). The CDR3 runs 15 residues. Between the trimmed V and J ends, which lost 2 bases and 3 bases, there was a span of 10 bases. Germline CDR1 MNHNS, CDR2 SASEGT. The CDR3 DNA follows: TGTGCCAGCAGTGAATCCAGCGGCTACACCGGGGAGCTGTTTTTT. Residues: CASSESSGYTGELFF.

The J gene is TRBJ2-1, the V gene TRBV7-3, with 7 bases identical to TRBD2. Germline loops: CDR1 SGHTA, CDR2 FQGTGA. V gave up 5 bases and J gave up 0 bases; unmatched junction bases: 4. The CDR3 has 15 residues. The CDR3 DNA is TGTGCCAGCAGCGCCCTAGCGGTCTCCTACAATGAGCAGTTCTTC. Its protein is CASSALAVSYNEQFF.

The chain has TRBV9 and TRBJ1-3; TRBD1 agrees at 10 bases. Trimming at V came to 4 bases and at J to 1 base, leaving 2 bases not matched to a gene. The CDR3 contains 15 residues. Germline CDR1 reads SGDLS; CDR2 reads YYNGEE. Here the CDR3 DNA reads TGTGCCAGCAGCAGGGACAGGGGTTCTGGAAACACCATATATTTT. This sequence encodes CASSRDRGSGNTIYF.

Here the CDR3 DNA reads TGTGCCAGCTCACTCTTCCACAGGGGGACAGGGGGATACGAGCAGTACTTC. Amino acids: CASSLFHRGTGGYEQYF. The chain is built from TRBV18 and TRBJ2-7; 11 positions match TRBD1. This CDR3 has 17 amino acids. Germline V lookup: CDR1 KGHSH, CDR2 LQKENI. The V gene end was trimmed by 4 bases and the J gene end by 4 bases; junction bases not matched to a gene: 12.

The CDR3, as DNA: TGTGCCAGCAGTGGACCGCTTCAGAATCAGCCCCAGCATTTT. The encoded protein is CASSGPLQNQPQHF. The J gene is TRBJ1-5, the V gene TRBV2; D gene ambiguous. Trimming left V 4 bases short and J 4 bases short, with 11 bases between. The V gene's germline CDR1 is SNHLY and CDR2 FYNNEI. The CDR3 is 14 residues long.

The rearrangement joins TRBV5-4 to TRBJ2-5; D remains ambiguous. Deletions cut 0 bases from V and 3 bases from J, with 9 bases between. CDR3 length equals 14 residues. The germline gives CDR1 SGHNT, CDR2 YYREEE (reference sequence). The CDR3 is CASSLARREETQYF. The DNA of the CDR3 is TGTGCCAGCAGCTTGGCCCGAAGGGAAGAGACCCAGTACTTC. Full variable domain (remainder filled in from reference TRBV5-4 and TRBJ2-5): ETGVTQSPTHLIKTRGQQVTLRCSSQSGHNTVSWYQQALGQGPQFIFQYYREEENGRGNFPPRFSGLQFPNYSSELNVNALELDDSALYLCASSLARREETQYFGPGTRLLVL.

A word on this clone: Other nucleotide sequences from this sample produce the same CDR3. The genes are TRBV7-9 and TRBJ1-5; D possibly corresponds to TRBD1 (6 bases). CDR3 length: 14 residues. Trimming stripped 1 base from V and 2 bases from J, with 6 bases between. CDR1 is SEHNR, CDR2 FQNEAQ, per germline (reference sequence). This chain's CDR3 is CASSLGQGNQPQHF. CDR3 coding DNA: TGTGCCAGCAGCTTAGGACAGGGCAATCAGCCCCAGCATTTT.

The genes are TRBV10-2 and TRBJ1-1; TRBD1 matches 8 bases. The CDR3 loop spans 13 amino acids. Unmatched junction bases numbered 1, after V lost 6 bases and J lost 1 base. From germline, CDR1 is WSHSY and CDR2 SAAADI. CDR3 sequence (DNA): TGCGCCAGCAGCAGGGGGCGGAACACTGAAGCTTTCTTT. This codes for CASSRGRNTEAFF.

The sample holds one count of this clone. V gene TRBV2 combines with J gene TRBJ1-1, with D unclear. Trimming shortened V by 2 bases and J by 6 bases, and 4 bases separated the two germline ends. This CDR3 region has 11 residues. CDR1 is SNHLY and CDR2 is FYNNEI in the germline V gene. The CDR3 sequence is CASSERPEAFF. The CDR3 DNA sequence: TGTGCCAGCAGTGAACGACCTGAAGCTTTCTTT.

The chain uses TRBV6-1 and TRBJ1-4; D might be TRBD1 (5 bases). CDR1 and CDR2 (germline): MNHNS, SASEGT. The CDR3 totals 13 residues. V lost 10 bases and J lost 4, with 13 bases in between. The CDR3 DNA reads as TGTGCCACCAGGGCGACCTATAATGAAAAACTGTTTTTT. Translation gives CATRATYNEKLFF.

This clone has only a few counts. Other DNA sequences in this sample translate to the same CDR3. Here the CDR3 reads CAWSVSDTQYF. The CDR3 coding sequence is TGTGCCTGGAGTGTATCAGATACGCAGTATTTT. J is TRBJ2-3 and V is TRBV30; D call uncertain. CDR3 length: 11 amino acids. The V gene's germline CDR1 is GTSNPN and CDR2 SVGIG (reference sequence). The germline V and J ends were trimmed by 0 bases and 4 bases, with 2 bases remaining between them. The complete variable domain, with remaining parts taken from reference TRBV30 and TRBJ2-3, reads SQTIHQWPATLVQPVGSPLSLECTVEGTSNPNLYWYRQAAGRGLQLLFYSVGIGQISSEVPQNLSASRPQDRQFILSSKKLLLSDSGFYLCAWSVSDTQYFGPGTRLTVL.

In its sample, this clone was seen once. The V call is TRBV7-9, the J call TRBJ2-1; 8 bases fit TRBD2. This CDR3 contains 15 residues. Germline loops: CDR1 SEHNR, CDR2 FQNEAQ (reference sequence). Trimming removed 4 bases from V and 4 bases from J; junction bases left unmatched: 6. Here the CDR3 reads CASSYSGSRYNEQFF. Here the CDR3 DNA reads TGTGCCAGCAGCTACAGCGGGAGTCGGTACAATGAGCAGTTCTTC.